This TCR beta chain was captured in a study of shared clonotypes between healthy human individuals. Study-wide context: Contributing individuals were two females and a few males aged 18 to 49.

Study findings and constraints: A small donor pool kept down the genetic and exposure-history diversity that was represented. At large depth, rarefaction still showed sorted-subset sequencing to be incomplete.

The ends lost 1 base at V and 0 bases at J; junction bases unmatched: 7. CDR1 is MNHEY, CDR2 SMNVEV, per germline (reference sequence). The CDR3 spans 18 residues. The data were produced by immunoSEQ multiplex PCR, yet TCRdb's version contains in-frame clones alone and is incomplete. Of some 1,600,000 clones listed, approximately 98% are singletons. As to this clone: What it binds is not known.

The sequenced sample consisted of naive CD4+ T cells sorted from blood. Sample subset: CD45RA+ positively selected. The chain carries TRBV27 and TRBJ2-1; TRBD2 matches 9 bases. The TCR sequence derives from a man aged 25 to 40 in good health. CDR3 region: CASSLFLLAGSSYNEQFF. The CDR3 nucleotides are TGTGCCAGCAGTTTATTTTTACTAGCGGGTAGCTCCTACAATGAGCAGTTCTTC.